Detailed here is one T cell receptor beta chain. This entry comes from a study of T-cell reconstitution after alpha-beta-depleted transplantation in children. Trimming pared 3 bases from V and 5 bases from J, leaving 10 bases between. CDR3 length: 13 residues. Per the germline V gene, CDR1 is SGHTA and CDR2 is FQGNSA. The library targeted TCRbeta and was prepared with unique molecular identifiers. A single record per CDR3 protein comes from TCRdb applying MiXCR to the PCR reads. The sample lists approximately 200,000 distinct CDR3 sequences; 13% to 15% were seen once. The material sequenced was PBMCs from the stem cell graft donor, taken from the stem cell graft. The sequence was collected from a human donor who donated a stem cell graft to a child with acute lymphoblastic leukemia. The chain is built from TRBV7-2 and TRBJ2-5; D unclear. The CDR3 loop reads CASSFARGETQYF. CDR3 nucleotide sequence: TGTGCCAGCAGCTTCGCGCGTGGCGAGACCCAGTACTTC.